This note documents a single T cell receptor (beta chain) sequence. Trimming stripped 3 bases from V and 1 base from J, with 12 bases between. Germline CDR1 reads SGHNT; CDR2 reads YYREEE (reference sequence). This CDR3 comprises 15 residues. TCRdb reprocessed the RT-PCR reads via MiXCR and lists one record per CDR3 protein. Of more than 600,000 distinct CDR3 sequences in the sample, 14% were seen once. Sequencing was performed on memory CD4+ T cells from blood. This chain joins TRBV5-4 and TRBJ2-3; a possible D gene is TRBD1 (5 bases). The TCR was taken from a female donor in good health, serving as a healthy control. CDR3 sequence: CASSSPRVGTDTQYF. The CDR3 nucleotides read TGTGCCAGCAGCTCCCCCAGGGTGGGCACAGATACGCAGTATTTT.